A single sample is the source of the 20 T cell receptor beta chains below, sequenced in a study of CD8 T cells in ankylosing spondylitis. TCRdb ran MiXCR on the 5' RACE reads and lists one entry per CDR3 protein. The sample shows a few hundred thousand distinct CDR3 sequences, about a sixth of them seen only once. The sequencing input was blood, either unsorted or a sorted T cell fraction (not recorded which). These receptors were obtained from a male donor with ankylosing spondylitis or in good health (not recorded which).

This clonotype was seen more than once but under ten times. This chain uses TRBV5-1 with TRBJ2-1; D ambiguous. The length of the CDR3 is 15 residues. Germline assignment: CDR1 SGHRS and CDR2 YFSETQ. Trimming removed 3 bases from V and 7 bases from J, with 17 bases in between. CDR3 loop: CASSWLGNYGNEQFF. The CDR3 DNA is TGCGCCAGCAGCTGGCTAGGCAATTACGGGAATGAGCAGTTCTTC.

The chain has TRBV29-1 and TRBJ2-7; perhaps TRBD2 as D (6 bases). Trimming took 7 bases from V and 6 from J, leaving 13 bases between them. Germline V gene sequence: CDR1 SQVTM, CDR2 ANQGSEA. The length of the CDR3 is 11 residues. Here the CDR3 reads CSAQTRSEQYF. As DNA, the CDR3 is TGCAGCGCCCAGACTAGGAGCGAGCAGTACTTC.

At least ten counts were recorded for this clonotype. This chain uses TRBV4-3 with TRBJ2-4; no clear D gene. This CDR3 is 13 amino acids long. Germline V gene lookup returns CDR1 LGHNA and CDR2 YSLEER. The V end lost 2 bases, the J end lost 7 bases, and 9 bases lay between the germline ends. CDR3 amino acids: CASSQTLGNIQYF. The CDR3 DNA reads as TGCGCCAGCAGCCAAACCCTGGGGAACATTCAGTACTTC.

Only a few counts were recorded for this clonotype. CDR3 sequence (DNA): TGTGCCAGCACCAACGTTGTGGGCAGGGGCTCCGAGCAGTACTTC. It encodes CASTNVVGRGSEQYF. This chain uses TRBV6-1 with TRBJ2-7; a possible D gene is TRBD1 (6 bases). The germline V and J ends were trimmed by 7 bases and 6 bases, with 22 bases remaining between them. The germline V gene has CDR1 MNHNS and CDR2 SASEGT. The CDR3 runs to 15 residues.

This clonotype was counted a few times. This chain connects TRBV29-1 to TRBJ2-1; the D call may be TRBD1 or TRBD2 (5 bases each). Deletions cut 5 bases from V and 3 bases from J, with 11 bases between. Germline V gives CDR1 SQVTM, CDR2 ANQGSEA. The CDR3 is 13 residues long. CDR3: CSVYGGFYNEQFF. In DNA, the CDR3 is TGCAGCGTTTATGGGGGTTTCTACAATGAGCAGTTCTTC.

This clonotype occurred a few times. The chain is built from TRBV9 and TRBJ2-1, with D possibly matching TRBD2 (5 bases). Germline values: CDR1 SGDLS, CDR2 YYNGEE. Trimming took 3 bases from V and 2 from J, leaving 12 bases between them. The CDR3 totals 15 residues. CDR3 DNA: TGTGCCAGCAGCGCCGAGGGAGTAACCTACAATGAGCAGTTCTTC. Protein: CASSAEGVTYNEQFF.

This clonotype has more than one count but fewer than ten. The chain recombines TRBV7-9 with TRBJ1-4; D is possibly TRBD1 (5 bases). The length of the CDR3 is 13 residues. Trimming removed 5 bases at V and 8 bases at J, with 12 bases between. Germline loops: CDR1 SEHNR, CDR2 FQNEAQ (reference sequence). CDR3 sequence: CASSGAVTEKLFF. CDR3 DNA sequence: TGTGCCAGCAGCGGGGCCGTGACGGAAAAACTGTTTTTT.

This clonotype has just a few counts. The CDR3 DNA follows: TGTGCCAGCAACCGACGGGGCGGGGAGCTGTTTTTT. Residues: CASNRRGGELFF. This chain links TRBV25-1 with TRBJ2-2, with D perhaps matching TRBD2 (5 bases). Per germline, CDR1 MGHDK and CDR2 SYGVNS. CDR3 length equals 12 residues. With 7 bases removed from V and 7 bases from J, the gap between germline ends came to 10 bases.

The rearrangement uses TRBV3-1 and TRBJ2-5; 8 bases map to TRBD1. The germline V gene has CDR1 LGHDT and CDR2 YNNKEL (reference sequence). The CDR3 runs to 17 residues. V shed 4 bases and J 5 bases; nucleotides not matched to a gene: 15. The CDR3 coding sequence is TGTGCCAGCAGCCCCTCGTTGGGACAGGAGGTGGGGGAGACCCAGTACTTC. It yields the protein CASSPSLGQEVGETQYF.

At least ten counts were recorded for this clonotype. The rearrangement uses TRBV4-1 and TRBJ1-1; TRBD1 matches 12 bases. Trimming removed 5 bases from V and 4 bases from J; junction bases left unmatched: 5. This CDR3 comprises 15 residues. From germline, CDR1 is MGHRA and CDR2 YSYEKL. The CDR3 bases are TGCGCCAGCAGCTATAAGGGACAGGGGGCCACTGAAGCTTTCTTT. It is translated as CASSYKGQGATEAFF.

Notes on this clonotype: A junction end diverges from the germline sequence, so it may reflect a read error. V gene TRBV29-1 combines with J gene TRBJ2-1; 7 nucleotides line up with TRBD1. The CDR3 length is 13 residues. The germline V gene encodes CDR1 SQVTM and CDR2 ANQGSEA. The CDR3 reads CTVQGVGHNEQFF. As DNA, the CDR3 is TGCACCGTTCAGGGGGTGGGGCACAATGAGCAGTTCTTC.

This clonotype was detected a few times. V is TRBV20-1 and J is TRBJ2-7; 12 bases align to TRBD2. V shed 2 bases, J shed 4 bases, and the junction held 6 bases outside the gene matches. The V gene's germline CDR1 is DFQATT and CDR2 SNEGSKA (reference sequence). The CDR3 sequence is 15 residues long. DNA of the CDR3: TGCAGTGCTAGAATCCGGACTAGCGGGAATTACGAGCAGTACTTC. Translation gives CSARIRTSGNYEQYF.

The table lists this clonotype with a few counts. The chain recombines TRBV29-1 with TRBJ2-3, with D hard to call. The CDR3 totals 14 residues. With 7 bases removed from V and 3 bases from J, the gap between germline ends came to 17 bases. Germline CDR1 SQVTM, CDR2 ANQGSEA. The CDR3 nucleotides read TGCAGCGCCGGGCTCCCGACCGGGACAGATACGCAGTATTTT. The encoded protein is CSAGLPTGTDTQYF.

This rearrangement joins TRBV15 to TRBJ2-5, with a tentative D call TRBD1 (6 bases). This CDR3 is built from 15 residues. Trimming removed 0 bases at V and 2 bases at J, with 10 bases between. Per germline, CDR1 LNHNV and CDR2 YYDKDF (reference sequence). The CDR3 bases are TGTGCCACCAGCAGAGATAGGGGGTTACAAGAGACCCAGTACTTC. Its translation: CATSRDRGLQETQYF.

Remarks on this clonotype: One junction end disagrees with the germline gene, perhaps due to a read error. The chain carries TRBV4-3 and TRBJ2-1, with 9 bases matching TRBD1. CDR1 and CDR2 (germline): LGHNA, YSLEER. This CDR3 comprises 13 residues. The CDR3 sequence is CASTQDRGNEQFF. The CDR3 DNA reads TGCGCCAGCACCCAAGACAGGGGGAATGAGCAGTTCTTC.

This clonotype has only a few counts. CDR3 nucleotide sequence: TGTGCCAGCAGCTTAGTCCAGGCAGGGTACGAGCAGTACTTC. Translation gives CASSLVQAGYEQYF. The chain combines TRBV7-2 with TRBJ2-7; TRBD1 might be the D (5 bases). Germline-derived CDR1 and CDR2 are SGHTA and FQGNSA. The germline V and J ends were trimmed by 1 base and 4 bases, with 11 bases remaining between them. The CDR3 runs 14 residues.

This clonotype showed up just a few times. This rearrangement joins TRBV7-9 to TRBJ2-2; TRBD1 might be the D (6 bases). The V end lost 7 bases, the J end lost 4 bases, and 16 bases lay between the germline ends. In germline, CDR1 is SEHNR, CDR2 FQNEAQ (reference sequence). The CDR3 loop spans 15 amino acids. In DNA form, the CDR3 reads TGTGCCAGCAACCCAGGGGCAGGGTTCACCGGGGAGCTGTTTTTT. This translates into CASNPGAGFTGELFF.

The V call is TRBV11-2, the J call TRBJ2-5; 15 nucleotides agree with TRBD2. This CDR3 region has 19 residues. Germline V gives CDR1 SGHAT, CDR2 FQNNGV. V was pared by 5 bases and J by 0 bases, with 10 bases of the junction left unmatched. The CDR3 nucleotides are TGTGCCAGCAGCCCCGAGATCGGGACTAGCGGGGGGTACCAAGAGACCCAGTACTTC. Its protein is CASSPEIGTSGGYQETQYF.

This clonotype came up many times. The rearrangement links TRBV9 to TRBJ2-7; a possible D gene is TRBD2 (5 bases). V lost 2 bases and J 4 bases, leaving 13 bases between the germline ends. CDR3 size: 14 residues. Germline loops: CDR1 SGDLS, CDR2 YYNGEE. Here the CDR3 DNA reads TGTGCCAGCAGCGTGGGGAGCTCGCCATACGAGCAGTACTTC. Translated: CASSVGSSPYEQYF.

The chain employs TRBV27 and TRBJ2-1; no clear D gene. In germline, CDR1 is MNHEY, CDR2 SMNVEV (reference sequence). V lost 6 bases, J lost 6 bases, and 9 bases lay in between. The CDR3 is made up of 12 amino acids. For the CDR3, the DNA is TGTGCCAGCAGCACAAGCGCCAATGAGCAGTTCTTC. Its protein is CASSTSANEQFF.